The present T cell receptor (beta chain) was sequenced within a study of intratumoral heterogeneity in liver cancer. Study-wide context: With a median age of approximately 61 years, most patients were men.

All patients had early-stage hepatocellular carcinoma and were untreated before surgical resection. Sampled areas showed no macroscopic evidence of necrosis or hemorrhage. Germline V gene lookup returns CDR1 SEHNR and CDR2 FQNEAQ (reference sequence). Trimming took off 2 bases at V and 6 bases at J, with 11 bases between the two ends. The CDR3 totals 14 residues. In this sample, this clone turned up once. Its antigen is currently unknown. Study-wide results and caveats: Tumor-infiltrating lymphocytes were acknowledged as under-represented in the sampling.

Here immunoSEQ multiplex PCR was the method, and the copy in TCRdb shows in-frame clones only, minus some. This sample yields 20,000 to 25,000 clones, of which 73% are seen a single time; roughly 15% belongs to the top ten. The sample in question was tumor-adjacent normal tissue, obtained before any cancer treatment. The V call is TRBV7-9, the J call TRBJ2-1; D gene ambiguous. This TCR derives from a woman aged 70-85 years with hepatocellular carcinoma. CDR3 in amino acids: CASSLITPGNEQFF. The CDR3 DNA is TGTGCCAGCAGCTTAATTACCCCGGGCAATGAGCAGTTCTTC.